A selection of T cell receptor beta chains follows, all from one sample in a study of blood T cells in healthy people across ages. TCRdb used MiXCR to reprocess the 5' RACE reads, holding one entry per CDR3 protein. The sample lists roughly 1.5 million distinct CDR3 sequences, roughly two fifths occurring once. The specimen was blood. These receptors all stem from a woman aged 18-29 years in good health. Both conserved end residues are trimmed from each CDR3. The order of the fields is D gene, V gene, CDR3 protein. A D gene is named only where the DNA matches it firmly.

>NA|TRBV6-5
ASRRMTISSYEQY
>TRBD2|TRBV23-1
ASSRVAGEEQY
>NA|TRBV12-3/TRBV12-4
ASSFERAGNTIY
>NA|TRBV12-1
ASSFKEGRYNEQF
>NA|TRBV7-9
ASSGLGPQH
>TRBD1|TRBV7-6
ASSLGVGTGGATEAF
>NA|TRBV20-1
SARSGTPGTEAF
>TRBD2|TRBV7-9
ASSLGPKPSGAYEQY
>NA|TRBV5-1
ASSFYGRGETQY
>TRBD2|TRBV6-5
ASSPGLAGYFYEQY
>TRBD1|TRBV27
ASIQEGQGRGDTEAF
>TRBD1|TRBV6-5
VSSSQGAGTDTQY
>TRBD2|TRBV6-5
ASSSQPGTSGIRQETQY
>NA|TRBV27
ASSLRVVQPLH
>NA|TRBV5-1
ASSGAVNNEQF
>NA|TRBV27
ASSVSGVYEQF
>NA|TRBV25-1
ASIPPGLYTGELF
>NA|TRBV4-3
ASSSSPQYNEKLF
>NA|TRBV12-3/TRBV12-4
ASSSTLEEQY
>TRBD2|TRBV13
ATGLAGWNEQF
>TRBD1|TRBV6-4
ASSDSDRGAVNEQF
>NA|TRBV18
ASSPPYLRAEAF
>NA|TRBV5-1
ASSSPGRIEQF
>NA|TRBV20-1
SARDPQRLYNEQF
>NA|TRBV29-1
SVGEGGGYGYT
>NA|TRBV20-1
STVPRGQYYNEQF
>NA|TRBV15
ATSRESYNEQF
>TRBD1|TRBV12-3/TRBV12-4
ASSPGAGGVYGYT
>NA|TRBV25-1
ASSLPFEYQETQY
>NA|TRBV12-3/TRBV12-4
ASSSPGRGFYEQY
>NA|TRBV12-3/TRBV12-4
ASSLLSGPGNYGYT
>NA|TRBV29-1
SVSPLGGTYGYT
>NA|TRBV7-2
ASSLDPGLRGGTQY
>TRBD2|TRBV7-2
ASSSQLAGGADETQY
>NA|TRBV29-1
SVEDLRLVEYGTQY
>TRBD2|TRBV28
ASTSRTSGYNEQF